Described below is a single T cell receptor beta chain sequence and its context. Its antigen is as yet unknown. Assay: immunoSEQ multiplex PCR; the TCRdb copy retains only in-frame clones and omits some. The sample has about 61,000 clones; 80% to 95% are singletons. V lost 5 bases, J lost 2 bases, and 6 bases stayed unmatched. The germline V gene encodes CDR1 SGDLS and CDR2 YYNGEE. The CDR3 covers 15 residues. The sample belongs to a study of OX40 agonist ivuxolimab in advanced cancers. Looking at the study overall: Participants, 70% to 90% male, averaged roughly 55 years of age, ranging from about 23 to 85. Earlier treatment with anti-PD-1, anti-PD-L1 or anti-CTLA-4 was permitted, and over 35% had received some.

Points from the study as a whole: Dose levels from 0.1 to 3.0 mg/kg saw CD4+ and CD8+ blood T cells expand clonally by week 6. CD4+ T cells averaged fewer expanded clones than CD8+ T cells.

The source of this sequence is an adult with an advanced solid tumor such as melanoma, head and neck, liver or kidney cancer. The rearrangement links TRBV9 to TRBJ2-7, with 11 nucleotides matching TRBD2. The source was CD4+ or CD8+ T cells sorted from blood, collected in a trial of the OX40 agonist ivuxolimab. CDR3 bases: TGTGCCAGCAGTCCCCTAGCGGGGGGCGCCTACGAGCAGTACTTC. Its translation is CASSPLAGGAYEQYF. Looking up the rest from reference TRBV9 and TRBJ2-7 gives the full variable domain: DSGVTQTPKHLITATGQRVTLRCSPRSGDLSVYWYQQSLDQGLQFLIQYYNGEERAKGNILERFSAQQFPDLHSELNLSSLELGDSALYFCASSPLAGGAYEQYFGPGTRLTVT.